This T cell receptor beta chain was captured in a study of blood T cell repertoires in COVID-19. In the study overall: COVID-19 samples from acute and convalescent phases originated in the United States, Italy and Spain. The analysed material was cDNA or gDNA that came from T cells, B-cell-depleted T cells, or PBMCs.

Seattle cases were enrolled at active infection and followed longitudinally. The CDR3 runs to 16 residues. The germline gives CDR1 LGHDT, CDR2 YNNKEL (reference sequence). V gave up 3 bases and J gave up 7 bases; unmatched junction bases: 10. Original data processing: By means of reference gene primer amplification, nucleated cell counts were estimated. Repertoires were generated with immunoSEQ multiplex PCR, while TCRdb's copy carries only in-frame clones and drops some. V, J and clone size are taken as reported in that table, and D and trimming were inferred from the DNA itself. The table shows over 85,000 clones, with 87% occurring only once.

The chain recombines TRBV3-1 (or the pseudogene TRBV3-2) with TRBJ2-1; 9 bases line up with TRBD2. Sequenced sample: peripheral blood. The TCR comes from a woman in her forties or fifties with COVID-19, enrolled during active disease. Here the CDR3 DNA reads TGTGCCAGCAGCCAGTTTAGCGGGGGAATCGGGAATGAGCAGTTCTTC. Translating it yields CASSQFSGGIGNEQFF.